This note documents a single T cell receptor (beta chain) sequence. What this receptor recognizes is not known. Base qualities are not recorded, but no much larger clone differs from it by a single base. These data belong to a study of identical twins (TCRdb year 2016). Some background on the complete study: To test whether fetal clonotypes persist, this study deep-sequenced TCR alpha and beta repertoires from monozygotic twins, from unrelated adults of various ages, and from cord blood. To rule out contamination, replicate twin experiments were performed at different times with different library preparation protocols. General conclusions and limits of the study: Because the same donors could not be followed over many years, conclusions were based on cross-sectional statistical analysis. In monozygotic twins, out-of-frame TCR alpha sharing was systematically underestimated by recombination models, although the models agreed with sharing between unrelated individuals. Invariant T cells such as MAIT and iNKT could partly confound zero-insertion analyses, though diverse VJ usage argued against this for most clonotypes. Compared with coincidental sharing between unrelated individuals, an excess of low generation-probability sequences was observed among out-of-frame TCR alpha sequences shared between twins. Abundant cord blood beta clonotypes carried fewer insertions; young adult naive repertoires showed a weaker similar trend, while memory repertoires showed none. The excess sharing between twins in beta out-of-frame sequences was weaker because fewer shared sequences reduced the signal-to-noise ratio.

The library was made by 5' RACE. The sequencer listed for this sample is Illumina HiSeq 2000. Template switching added a universal primer binding site, and the final cDNA carried a unique molecular identifier that allowed TCR cDNA molecules to be counted accurately. Specific primers in the conserved constant-segment region were used to synthesize first-strand cDNA for TCR alpha and beta chains. To control for contamination, each cDNA library was double barcoded with a SMART-Mk sample barcode plus Illumina barcodes. TruSeq adapter sequences and Illumina sample barcodes were added in two successive PCR steps. The Illumina HiSeq platform was used with custom primers to sequence TCR alpha and beta cDNA libraries. The original pipeline was this. MiGEC processed the raw reads to extract unique molecular identifiers, while MiXCR was used to determine the CDR3 positions. For each individual, recombination models were inferred using an EM algorithm with the repgenHMM and IGoR tools. Shared clonotype analysis was performed with the tcR package in R, normalizing sharing by the product of cloneset sizes. To study raw recombination without the effects of thymic and clonal selection, out-of-frame nonproductive sequences were analyzed. TCRdb trimmed public reads at Q25 via fastp, called clones via MiXCR and kept in-frame beta chains. CDR3 protein sequences are deduplicated, and each keeps its most common genes and DNA. Clone size and V and J calls follow TCRdb, not the original study. The sample table shows around 230,000 distinct CDR3 sequences, and roughly 7.1% are seen once. Approximately 15% of the sample is held by the ten biggest clonotypes.

CDR1 LGHDT and CDR2 YNNKEL are derived from the germline V gene (reference sequence). There are 16 amino acids in the CDR3, from cysteine to phenylalanine inclusive. Here the CDR3 DNA is all that survives: 48 bases in frame from base 1. Germline trimming amounts to 4 bases on V and 4 bases on J, with 9 as the count of junction bases outside the gene matches. Every donor in the study was a healthy Caucasian. Three pairs of female monozygotic twins, all aged about 18 to 29 years, made up the twin cohort. Positive isolation kits from Invitrogen were used to isolate the CD4+ and CD8+ T cell populations. Another study also made use of these data, one on T cells expressing NK-cell markers. From that second study: Three sorted T-cell subsets (CD3+CD56+NKG2C+, CD3+CD56+NKG2C- and CD3+CD56-NKG2C+) from about 8 donors had their TCR beta-chain repertoires profiled. Most of the eight sequenced donors were HCMV-seropositive and one was HCMV-seronegative. To restrict sorting to alphabetaTCR-expressing T cells, an anti-gammadeltaTCR antibody was added in several experiments. In several donors, the dominant CD3+CD56+NKG2C+ clonotypes ranked among the top 10 CD8+ clonotypes, making up roughly 1.0-7.0% of CD8+ T cells. Those dominant clonotypes were again the most abundant among CD3+CD56-NKG2C+ cells in four donors, at about 28.3-60.1%. Whether the expanded NKG2C-expressing T cell clones were specific for HCMV antigens remained unclear. All eight donors whose samples were sequenced were randomly selected healthy volunteers, three of them men and five women. HCMV-specific IgG was detected in serum with a commercial ELISA kit to determine HCMV serostatus. MIGEC was used to demultiplex reads and group reads by UMI, and MiTCR was used to assemble and quantify clonotypes. Only TCR cDNA sequences supported by at least two reads were kept to exclude erroneous sequences. Downstream repertoire analysis used the tcR package, and clonotypes were matched across fractions by CDR3 nucleotide sequence plus V segment. Antigen specificity was annotated against VDJdb with VDJmatch, allowing one amino acid substitution in CDR3.

The sequence was collected from a woman between 18 and 29 years old in good health. The sequenced sample consisted of CD8+ T cells sorted from blood. The chain was built from TRBV3-1 and TRBJ2-1, with 8 junctional bases fitting TRBD2. DNA sequence: TGTGCCAGCAGCCCGGGGGGGGAGCGCCCGTACAATGAGCAGTTCTTC. Its product reads: CASSPGGERPYNEQFF.